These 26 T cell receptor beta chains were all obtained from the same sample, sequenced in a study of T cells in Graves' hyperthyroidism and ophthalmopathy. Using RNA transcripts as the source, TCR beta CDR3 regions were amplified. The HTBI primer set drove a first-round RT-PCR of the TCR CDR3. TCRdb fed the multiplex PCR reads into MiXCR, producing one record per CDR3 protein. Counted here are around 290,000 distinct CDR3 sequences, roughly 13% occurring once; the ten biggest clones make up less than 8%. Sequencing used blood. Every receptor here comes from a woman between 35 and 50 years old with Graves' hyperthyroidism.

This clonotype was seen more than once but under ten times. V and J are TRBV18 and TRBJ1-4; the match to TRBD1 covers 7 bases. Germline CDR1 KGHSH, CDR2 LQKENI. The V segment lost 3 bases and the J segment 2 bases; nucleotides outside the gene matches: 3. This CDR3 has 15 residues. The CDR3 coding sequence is TGTGCCAGCTCACCGGAGACAGGGACTAATGAAAAACTGTTTTTT. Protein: CASSPETGTNEKLFF. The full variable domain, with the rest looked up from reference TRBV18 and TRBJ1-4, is NAGVMQNPRHLVRRRGQEARLRCSPMKGHSHVYWYRQLPEEGLKFMVYLQKENIIDESGMPKERFSAEFPKEGPSILRIQQVVRGDSAAYFCASSPETGTNEKLFFGSGTQLSVL.

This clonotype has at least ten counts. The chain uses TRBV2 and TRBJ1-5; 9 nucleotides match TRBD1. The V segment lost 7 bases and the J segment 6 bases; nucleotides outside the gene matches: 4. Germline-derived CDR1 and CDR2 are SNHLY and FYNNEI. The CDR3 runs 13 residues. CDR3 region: CASIQGAGQPQHF. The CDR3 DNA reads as TGTGCCAGCATACAGGGGGCGGGTCAGCCCCAGCATTTT.

CDR3 in amino acids: CATGLAETYEQYF. CDR3 coding DNA: TGTGCCACCGGACTAGCGGAGACCTACGAGCAGTACTTC. The V and J genes are TRBV7-9 and TRBJ2-7; the match to TRBD2 covers 10 bases. The CDR3 has 13 residues. Germline-derived CDR1 and CDR2 are SEHNR and FQNEAQ (reference sequence). The V segment lost 10 bases and the J segment 2 bases; nucleotides outside the gene matches: 5.

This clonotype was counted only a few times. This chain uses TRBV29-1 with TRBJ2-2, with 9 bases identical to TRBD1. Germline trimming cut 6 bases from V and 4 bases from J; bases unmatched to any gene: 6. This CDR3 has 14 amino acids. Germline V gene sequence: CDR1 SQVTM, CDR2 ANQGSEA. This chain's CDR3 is CSVGQGPPTGELFF. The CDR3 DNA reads TGCAGCGTCGGACAGGGGCCTCCCACCGGGGAGCTGTTTTTT.

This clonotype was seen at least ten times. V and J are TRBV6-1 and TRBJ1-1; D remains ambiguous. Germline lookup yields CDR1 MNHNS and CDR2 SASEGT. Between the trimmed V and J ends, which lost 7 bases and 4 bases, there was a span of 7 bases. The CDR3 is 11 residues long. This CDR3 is CASTEITEAFF. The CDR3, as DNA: TGTGCCAGCACCGAAATCACTGAAGCTTTCTTT.

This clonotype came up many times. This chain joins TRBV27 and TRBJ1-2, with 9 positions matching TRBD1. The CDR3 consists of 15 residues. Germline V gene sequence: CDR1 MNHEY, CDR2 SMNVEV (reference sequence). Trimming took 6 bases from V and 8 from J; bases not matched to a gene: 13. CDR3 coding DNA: TGTGCCAGCAGGGGGACAGGGAGGGGGTTTTTCGGCTACACCTTC. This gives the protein CASRGTGRGFFGYTF.

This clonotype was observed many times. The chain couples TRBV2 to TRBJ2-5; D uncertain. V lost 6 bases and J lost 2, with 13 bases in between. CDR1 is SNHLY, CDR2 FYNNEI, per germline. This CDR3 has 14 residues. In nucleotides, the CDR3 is TGTGCCAGCAGCCTAGTATCCCCACAAGAGACCCAGTACTTC. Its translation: CASSLVSPQETQYF. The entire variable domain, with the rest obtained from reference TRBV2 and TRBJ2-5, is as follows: EPEVTQTPSHQVTQMGQEVILRCVPISNHLYFYWYRQILGQKVEFLVSFYNNEISEKSEIFDDQFSVERPDGSNFTLKIRSTKLEDSAMYFCASSLVSPQETQYFGPGTRLLVL.

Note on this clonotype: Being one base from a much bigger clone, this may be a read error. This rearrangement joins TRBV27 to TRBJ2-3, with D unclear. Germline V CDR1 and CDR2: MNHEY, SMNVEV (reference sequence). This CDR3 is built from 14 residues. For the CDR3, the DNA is TGTGCCAGCAGTTTAGAGGCAGCCACAGTTACGCAGTATTTT. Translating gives CASSLEAATVTQYF.

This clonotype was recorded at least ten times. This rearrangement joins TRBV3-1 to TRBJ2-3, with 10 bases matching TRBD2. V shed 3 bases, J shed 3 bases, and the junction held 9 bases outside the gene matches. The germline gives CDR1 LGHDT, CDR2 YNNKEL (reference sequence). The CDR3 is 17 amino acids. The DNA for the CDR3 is TGTGCCAGCAGCCATTGGTTAGCTAGCGGGAGAACAGATACGCAGTATTTT. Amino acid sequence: CASSHWLASGRTDTQYF.

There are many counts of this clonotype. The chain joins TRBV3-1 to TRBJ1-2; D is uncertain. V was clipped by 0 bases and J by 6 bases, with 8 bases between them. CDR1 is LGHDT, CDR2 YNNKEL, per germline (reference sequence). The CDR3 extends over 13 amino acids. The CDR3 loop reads CASSQDLADGYTF. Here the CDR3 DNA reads TGTGCCAGCAGCCAAGATCTGGCGGATGGCTACACCTTC.

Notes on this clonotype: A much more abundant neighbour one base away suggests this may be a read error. The CDR3 is CASSLGVPGGEQFF. Here the CDR3 DNA reads TGTGCCAGCAGCTTAGGAGTACCCGGAGGCGAGCAGTTCTTC. The chain joins TRBV13 to TRBJ2-1, with D maybe TRBD2 (5 bases). V lost 0 bases to trimming and J lost 10 bases, with 13 bases between them. The germline V gene has CDR1 PRHDT and CDR2 FYEKMQ (reference sequence). CDR3 length equals 14 residues.

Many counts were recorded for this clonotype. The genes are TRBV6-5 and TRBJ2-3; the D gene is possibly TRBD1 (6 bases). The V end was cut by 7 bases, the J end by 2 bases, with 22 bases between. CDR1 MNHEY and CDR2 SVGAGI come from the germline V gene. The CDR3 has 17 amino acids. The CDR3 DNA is TGTGCCAGCACCCCAGAAGTGGGGGCACTCGACACAGATACGCAGTATTTT. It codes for CASTPEVGALDTDTQYF.

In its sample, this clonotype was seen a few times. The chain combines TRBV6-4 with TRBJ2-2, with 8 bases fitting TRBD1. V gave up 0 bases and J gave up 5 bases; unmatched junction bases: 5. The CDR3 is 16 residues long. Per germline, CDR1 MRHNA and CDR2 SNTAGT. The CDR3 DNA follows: TGTGCCAGCAGTGACTCGGCCGGACAGGGAACCGGGGAGCTGTTTTTT. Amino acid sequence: CASSDSAGQGTGELFF.

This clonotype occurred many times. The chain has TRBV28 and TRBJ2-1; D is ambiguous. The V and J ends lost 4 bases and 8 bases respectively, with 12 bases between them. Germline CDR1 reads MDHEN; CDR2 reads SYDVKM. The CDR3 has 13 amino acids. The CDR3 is CASSSGDSDEQFF. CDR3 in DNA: TGTGCCAGCAGTTCCGGAGATTCGGATGAGCAGTTCTTC.

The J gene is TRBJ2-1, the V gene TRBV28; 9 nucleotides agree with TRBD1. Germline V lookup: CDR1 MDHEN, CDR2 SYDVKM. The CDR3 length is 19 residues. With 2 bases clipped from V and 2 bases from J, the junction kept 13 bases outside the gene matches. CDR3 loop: CASSLTGQGSSGTYNEQFF. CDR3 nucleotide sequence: TGTGCCAGCAGTTTAACGGGACAGGGTTCTAGCGGCACCTACAATGAGCAGTTCTTC.

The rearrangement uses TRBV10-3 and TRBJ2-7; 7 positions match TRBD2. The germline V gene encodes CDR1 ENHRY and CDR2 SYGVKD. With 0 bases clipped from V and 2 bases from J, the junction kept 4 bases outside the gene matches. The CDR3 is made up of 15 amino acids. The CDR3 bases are TGTGCCATCAGTGAGTCACTAGCGCAAGCCTACGAGCAGTACTTC. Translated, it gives CAISESLAQAYEQYF.

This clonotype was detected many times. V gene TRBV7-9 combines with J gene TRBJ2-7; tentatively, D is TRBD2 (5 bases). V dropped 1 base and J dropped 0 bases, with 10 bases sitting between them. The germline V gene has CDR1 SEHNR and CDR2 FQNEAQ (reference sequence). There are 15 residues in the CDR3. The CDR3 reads CASSLEGGPSYEQYF. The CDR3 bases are TGTGCCAGCAGCTTAGAGGGCGGGCCCTCCTACGAGCAGTACTTC.

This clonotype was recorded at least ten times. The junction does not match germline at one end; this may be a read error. Here the CDR3 reads CASSLGLAGGTQYF. The CDR3 DNA sequence: TGTGCCAGCAGTTTAGGACTCGCCGGGGGGACCCAGTACTTC. The rearrangement uses TRBV5-1 and TRBJ2-5, with a tentative D call TRBD2 (6 bases). Germline CDR1 is SGHRS and CDR2 is YFSETQ. The CDR3 loop spans 14 amino acids.

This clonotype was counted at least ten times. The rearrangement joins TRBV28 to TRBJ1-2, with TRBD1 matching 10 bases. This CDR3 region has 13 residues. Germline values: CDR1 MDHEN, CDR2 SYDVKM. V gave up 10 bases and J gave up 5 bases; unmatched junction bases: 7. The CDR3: CATGDRGFYGYTF. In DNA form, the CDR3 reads TGTGCCACCGGGGACAGGGGTTTTTATGGCTACACCTTC.

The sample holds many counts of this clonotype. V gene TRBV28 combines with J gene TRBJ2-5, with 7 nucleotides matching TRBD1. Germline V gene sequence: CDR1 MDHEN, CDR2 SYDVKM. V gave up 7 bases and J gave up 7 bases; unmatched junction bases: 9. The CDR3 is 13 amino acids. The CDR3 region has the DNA TGTGCCAGCACCTGGGGACAGACGGGGACCCAGTACTTC. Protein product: CASTWGQTGTQYF.

The chain's CDR3 is CASSQRRLRDRGRSEAFF. The CDR3 nucleotides are TGTGCCAGCAGCCAAAGGCGGCTCAGGGACCGCGGTCGTTCTGAAGCTTTCTTT. The chain links TRBV14 to TRBJ1-1, with a weak D call TRBD1 (5 bases). V gave up 2 bases and J gave up 6 bases, with 25 bases separating them. In germline, CDR1 is SGHDN, CDR2 FVKESK. CDR3 length: 18 amino acids.

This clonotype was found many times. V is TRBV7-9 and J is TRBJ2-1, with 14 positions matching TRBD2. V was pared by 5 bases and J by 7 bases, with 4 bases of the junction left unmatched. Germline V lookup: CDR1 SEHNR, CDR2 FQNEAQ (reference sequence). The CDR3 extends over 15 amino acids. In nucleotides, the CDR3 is TGTGCCAGCAGCCAAGGGACTAGCGGGAGAAATGAGCAGTTCTTC. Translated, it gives CASSQGTSGRNEQFF.

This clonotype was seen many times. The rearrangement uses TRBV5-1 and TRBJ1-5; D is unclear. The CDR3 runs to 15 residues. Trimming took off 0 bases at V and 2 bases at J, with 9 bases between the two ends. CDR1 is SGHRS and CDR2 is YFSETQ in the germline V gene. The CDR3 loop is CASSLGSGGNQPQHF. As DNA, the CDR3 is TGCGCCAGCAGCTTGGGTTCAGGTGGCAATCAGCCCCAGCATTTT.

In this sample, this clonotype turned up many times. CDR3 amino acids: CASSLDGGGINYGYTF. The DNA of the CDR3 is TGTGCCAGCAGTTTAGACGGGGGGGGGATTAACTATGGCTACACCTTC. The chain couples TRBV28 to TRBJ1-2, with D maybe TRBD1 (5 bases). Trimming shortened V by 2 bases and J by 1 base, and 14 bases separated the two germline ends. Germline V gives CDR1 MDHEN, CDR2 SYDVKM. The CDR3 consists of 16 residues.

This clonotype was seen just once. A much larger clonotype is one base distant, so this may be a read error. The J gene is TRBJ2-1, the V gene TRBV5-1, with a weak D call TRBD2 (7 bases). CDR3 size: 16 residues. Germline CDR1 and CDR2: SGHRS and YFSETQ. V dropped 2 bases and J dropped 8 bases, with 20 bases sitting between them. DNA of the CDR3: TGCGCCAGCAGCTTAGGACAGACTAGCTGGAGTCATGAGCAGTTCTTC. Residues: CASSLGQTSWSHEQFF. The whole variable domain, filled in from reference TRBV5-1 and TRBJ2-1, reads KAGVTQTPRYLIKTRGQQVTLSCSPISGHRSVSWYQQTPGQGLQFLFEYFSETQRNKGNFPGRFSGRQFSNSRSEMNVSTLELGDSALYLCASSLGQTSWSHEQFFGPGTRLTVL.

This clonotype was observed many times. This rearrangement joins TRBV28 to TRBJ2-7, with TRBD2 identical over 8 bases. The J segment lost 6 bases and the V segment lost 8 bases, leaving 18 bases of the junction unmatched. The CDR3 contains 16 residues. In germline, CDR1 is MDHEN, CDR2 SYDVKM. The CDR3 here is CASHPGGAGNPGEQYF. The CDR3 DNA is TGTGCCAGCCACCCCGGGGGGGCCGGGAATCCTGGCGAGCAGTACTTC. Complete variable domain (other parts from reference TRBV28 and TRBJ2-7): DVKVTQSSRYLVKRTGEKVFLECVQDMDHENMFWYRQDPGLGLRLIYFSYDVKMKEKGDIPEGYSVSREKKERFSLILESASTNQTSMYLCASHPGGAGNPGEQYFGPGTRLTVT.